The rows below give T cell receptor beta chains drawn from one sample of a study of T-cell memory formation after mild COVID-19. TCRdb re-analysed the 5' RACE reads in MiXCR, keeping a single row per CDR3 protein. Among 450,000 to 650,000 distinct CDR3 sequences listed, roughly 21% were seen once. Sequencing was performed on PBMCs or a T cell subset sorted from them (not recorded which). The receptors were sampled from an adult woman who had mild COVID-19 (a few samples of this study predate the infection). Cell type and time point are not known. Both conserved end residues are part of each CDR3. The order of the fields is V gene, CDR3 length, J gene, clone size, D gene, CDR3 DNA, CDR3 protein. A D gene is named only where the DNA matches it firmly. Part of the rows lack a size; the others show once, few, many or a class for expanded clones.

TRBV5-1	16	TRBJ2-5	few	.	TGCGCCAGCAGCTTGGTTGCGGGGAGCCTAGGGGAGACCCAGTACTTC	CASSLVAGSLGETQYF
TRBV11-3	14	TRBJ1-1	.	.	TGTGCCAGCAGCATGGACGGCCCGAACACTGAAGCTTTCTTT	CASSMDGPNTEAFF
TRBV4-1	16	TRBJ2-3	few	TRBD1	TGCGCCAGCAGCCAACGTCCGGGACAGGGTACAGATACGCAGTATTTT	CASSQRPGQGTDTQYF
TRBV18	16	TRBJ2-3	.	TRBD1	TGTGCCAGCTCACCACAAAGGGGGCAGGGCACAGATACGCAGTATTTT	CASSPQRGQGTDTQYF
TRBV7-2	18	TRBJ2-3	.	TRBD2	TGTGCCAGCAGCTTTCGTCTACTACTAGCGGGGGGCACAGATACGCAGTATTTT	CASSFRLLLAGGTDTQYF
TRBV7-9	16	TRBJ2-1	.	TRBD2	TGTGCCAGCAGCTCCCGACTAGCGGGGTCCTACAATGAGCAGTTCTTC	CASSSRLAGSYNEQFF
TRBV5-1	14	TRBJ2-1	few	.	TGCGCCAGCAGCTTGGTGGATTTCTACAATGAGCAGTTCTTC	CASSLVDFYNEQFF
TRBV5-1	15	TRBJ2-7	many	TRBD1	TGCGCCAGCAGCGCGGGCCAGGGGGCGACCTACGAGCAGTACTTC	CASSAGQGATYEQYF
TRBV29-1	15	TRBJ2-1	few	TRBD2	TGCAGCGTTGCCGGGAGGGCGGGGTCCTACAATGAGCAGTTCTTC	CSVAGRAGSYNEQFF
TRBV12-3/TRBV12-4	14	TRBJ2-3	few	TRBD1	TGTGCCAGCAGGATTAGGGGGCGATTAGATACGCAGTATTTT	CASRIRGRLDTQYF
TRBV3-1	17	TRBJ2-7	few	TRBD2	TGTGCCAGCAGCCAGTCATATGGACTAGCGGGGACCTACGAGCAGTACTTC	CASSQSYGLAGTYEQYF
TRBV12-3/TRBV12-4	15	TRBJ1-1	.	TRBD1	TGTGCCAGCAGTTTTCAGGGGACAGGGAACACTGAAGCTTTCTTT	CASSFQGTGNTEAFF
TRBV19	14	TRBJ1-2	few	.	TGTGCCAGTAGTAGCCAGGTGACTTTCTGGGGCTACACCTTC	CASSSQVTFWGYTF
TRBV20-1	17	TRBJ2-1	many	TRBD2	TGCAGTGCCCTGGGGACTAGCGGGAGGATCGTTTACAATGAGCAGTTCTTC	CSALGTSGRIVYNEQFF
TRBV18	14	TRBJ2-7	few	.	TGTGCCAGCTCACCGGGTAGGTTAGGTGGCGAGCAGTACTTC	CASSPGRLGGEQYF
TRBV5-1	17	TRBJ2-5	few	TRBD2	TGCGCCAGCAGCTTGGTTGGGGCGGGGGGCCCCCAAGAGACCCAGTACTTC	CASSLVGAGGPQETQYF
TRBV24-1	12	TRBJ2-7	many	.	TGTGCCACCAGTGGAGCTTTCTACGAGCAGTACTTC	CATSGAFYEQYF
TRBV10-3	14	TRBJ2-7	few	.	TGTGCCATCAGTGAAACCCCGCCAAAGGACGAGCAGTACTTC	CAISETPPKDEQYF
TRBV29-1	13	TRBJ2-3	.	.	TGCAGCGTTGAACGCGGGCCCACAGATACGCAGTATTTT	CSVERGPTDTQYF
TRBV18	15	TRBJ2-3	few	.	TGTGCCAGCTCCCTTGCGGGACCTCCCACAGATACGCAGTATTTT	CASSLAGPPTDTQYF
TRBV12-3/TRBV12-4	17	TRBJ1-6	few	TRBD1	TGTGCCAGCAGCCCATCTAGCAGGGGGCTCGCTGGTTCACCCCTCCACTTT	CASSPSSRGLAGSPLHF
TRBV20-1	14	TRBJ1-6	.	.	TGCAGTGCTGCTGGGACCGTTGATAATTCACCCCTCCACTTT	CSAAGTVDNSPLHF
TRBV7-7	15	TRBJ2-5	few	.	TGTGCCAGCAGCCCCCTTTTGTCGGGGGTGGAGACCCAGTACTTC	CASSPLLSGVETQYF
TRBV7-9	16	TRBJ1-1	few	TRBD1	TGTGCCAGCAGCTCCGTGAAGACAGGGATTAACACTGAAGCTTTCTTT	CASSSVKTGINTEAFF
TRBV12-3/TRBV12-4	15	TRBJ2-7	.	.	TGTGCCAGCAGTTTGGTACAGGGTTATTCCCACGAGCAGTACTTC	CASSLVQGYSHEQYF
TRBV20-1	12	TRBJ1-2	.	.	TGCAGTGCTAGAGATGGAAGTTCTGGCTACACCTTC	CSARDGSSGYTF
TRBV4-2	16	TRBJ1-5	.	.	TGTGCCAGCAGCCCAGCTGCGGGCCCTAGCAATCAGCCCCAGCATTTT	CASSPAAGPSNQPQHF
TRBV19	16	TRBJ2-1	few	.	TGTGCCAGTAGTATAGAGGCGGGCCGATCCTACAATGAGCAGTTCTTC	CASSIEAGRSYNEQFF
TRBV7-9	15	TRBJ2-7	.	TRBD1	TGTGCCAGCAGCTTACGCGGGACAGGCGGCGACGAGCAGTACTTC	CASSLRGTGGDEQYF
TRBV5-4	13	TRBJ2-7	few	TRBD1	TGTGCCAGCAGTTGGGGACAGGACTACGAGCAGTACTTC	CASSWGQDYEQYF
TRBV14	14	TRBJ2-5	.	TRBD2	TGTGCCAGCAGCCAAAGCGGGAGAGCGGAGACCCAGTACTTC	CASSQSGRAETQYF
TRBV27	14	TRBJ2-3	.	.	TGTGCCAGCAGTCTAACCAGACGCACAGATACGCAGTATTTT	CASSLTRRTDTQYF
TRBV12-3/TRBV12-4	14	TRBJ1-2	few	TRBD1	TGTGCCAGCAGTTCCCGGGACAGGGAGGGCGGCTACACCTTC	CASSSRDREGGYTF
TRBV7-9	15	TRBJ1-1	few	.	TGTGCCAGCAGCCCCAGGACGGAGTGGTATTGTAAAGCTTTCTTT	CASSPRTEWYCKAFF
TRBV20-1	13	TRBJ2-7	.	.	TGCAGTGCTGCCTTGGGGACATTGTACGAGCAGTACTTC	CSAALGTLYEQYF
TRBV6-1	15	TRBJ2-2	few	TRBD1	TGTGCCAGCAGTGAACCGGGACAGGGAACCGGGGAGCTGTTTTTT	CASSEPGQGTGELFF
TRBV5-1	16	TRBJ1-1	few	.	TGCGCCAGCAGTTATGTGACCGGGACGGTGAACACTGAAGCTTTCTTT	CASSYVTGTVNTEAFF
TRBV18	11	TRBJ1-2	.	.	TGTGCCAGCTCACCACTCGAGGGCTACACCTTC	CASSPLEGYTF
TRBV6-5	13	TRBJ2-2	few	.	TGTGCCAGCAGTCGGCGGGTCACCGGGGAGCTGTTTTTT	CASSRRVTGELFF
TRBV5-1	17	TRBJ2-5	.	TRBD2	TGCGCCAGCAGCTCATCGGTGACTAGCGGGGACATCATGGCCCAGTACTTC	CASSSSVTSGDIMAQYF
TRBV24-1	14	TRBJ2-7	.	TRBD2	TGTGCCACCAGTGGAGCGGGATCCCCCTACGAGCAGTACTTC	CATSGAGSPYEQYF
TRBV12-3/TRBV12-4	13	TRBJ2-5	.	.	TGTGCCAGCAGTTTCCCCGGGGGTGAGACCCAGTACTTC	CASSFPGGETQYF
TRBV24-1	16	TRBJ2-1	.	TRBD2	TGTGCCACCAGTGACCAAGCGGGAGGGCCCTACAATGAGCAGTTCTTC	CATSDQAGGPYNEQFF
TRBV24-1	14	TRBJ2-2	.	.	TGTGCCACCAGTCCCCAGGGAGAAGGCGGGGAGCTGTTTTTT	CATSPQGEGGELFF